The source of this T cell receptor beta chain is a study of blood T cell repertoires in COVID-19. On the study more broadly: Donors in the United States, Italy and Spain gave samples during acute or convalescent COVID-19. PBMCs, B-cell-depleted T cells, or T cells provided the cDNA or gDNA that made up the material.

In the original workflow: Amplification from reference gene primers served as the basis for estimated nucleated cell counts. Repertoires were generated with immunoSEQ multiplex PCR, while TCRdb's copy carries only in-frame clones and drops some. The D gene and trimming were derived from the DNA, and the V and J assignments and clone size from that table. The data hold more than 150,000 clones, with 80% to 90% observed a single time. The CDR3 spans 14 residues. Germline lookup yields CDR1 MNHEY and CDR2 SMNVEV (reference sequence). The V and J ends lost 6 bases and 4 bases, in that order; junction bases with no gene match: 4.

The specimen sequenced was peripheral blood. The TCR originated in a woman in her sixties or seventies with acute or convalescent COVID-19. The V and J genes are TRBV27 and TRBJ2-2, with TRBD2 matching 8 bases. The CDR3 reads CASSWTSITGELFF. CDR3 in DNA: TGTGCCAGCAGCTGGACTAGCATCACCGGGGAGCTGTTTTTT.